The 32 T cell receptor beta chains below all came from one sample that was sequenced in a study of T cells expressing NK-cell markers. TCRdb re-called the 5' RACE reads; every CDR3 protein appears as one record, without DNA. This sample's table reports 550,000 to 600,000 distinct CDR3 sequences. The sample comprised blood T cells: a sorted CD56 or NKG2C T cell subset, CD4+ or CD8+ T cells, or bulk PBMC T cells (not recorded which). The receptors originated from a man aged 18-30 years in good health.

The V gene is TRBV11-3, the J gene TRBJ2-1; TCRdb calls TRBD2, which cannot be checked without DNA. CDR3 size: 19 residues. Germline V gene data show CDR1 as SGHNT and CDR2 as YENEEA. The CDR3 loop reads CASSSTGLAGPVIYNEQFF.

V and J are TRBV7-9 and TRBJ2-1; as DNA is missing, the TRBD1 call by TCRdb cannot be tested. The CDR3 runs to 15 residues. Germline V lookup: CDR1 SEHNR, CDR2 FQNEAQ (reference sequence). This CDR3 is CASSPGQEKPHEQFF.

V gene TRBV29-1 combines with J gene TRBJ2-3; lacking DNA, the TRBD1 call made by TCRdb goes unchecked. The CDR3 spans 13 residues. In germline, CDR1 is SQVTM, CDR2 ANQGSEA. CDR3 region: CSVGGDFTDTQYF.

The rearrangement joins TRBV5-1 to TRBJ2-4; TCRdb designates TRBD1, a call that cannot be tested without DNA. The CDR3 has 15 residues. From germline, CDR1 is SGHRS and CDR2 YFSETQ. CDR3 sequence reads: CASSPAGTGLNIQYF.

V usage is TRBV6-2 or TRBV6-3 and J usage is TRBJ1-2. The length of the CDR3 is 12 residues. Germline lookup yields CDR1 MNHEY and CDR2 SVGEGT. The CDR3 loop is CASNPGLWGYTF.

V usage is TRBV6-5 and J usage is TRBJ2-5; the TCRdb call, TRBD1, lacks DNA for checking. Germline CDR1 MNHEY, CDR2 SVGAGI. The CDR3 loop spans 15 amino acids. CDR3 protein: CASSYSKQGQETQYF.

The chain is built from TRBV10-3 and TRBJ1-5; the TCRdb D gene call, TRBD1, has no DNA to confirm it. From germline, CDR1 is ENHRY and CDR2 SYGVKD. There are 14 residues in the CDR3. CDR3 sequence: CAISEWEQDQPQHF.

The CDR3 here is CASSQGGRGADTQYF. This chain connects TRBV4-3 to TRBJ2-3; the TCRdb call, TRBD1, lacks DNA for checking. CDR1 is LGHNA, CDR2 YSLEER, per germline. The CDR3 consists of 15 residues.

The chain joins TRBV4-1 to TRBJ1-1. CDR1 and CDR2 from the germline V gene are MGHRA and YSYEKL. This CDR3 has 16 residues. The CDR3 sequence is CASSQVVVLGDTEAFF.

This chain links TRBV25-1 with TRBJ2-4; the TCRdb D gene call, TRBD1, has no DNA to confirm it. CDR1 is MGHDK and CDR2 is SYGVNS in the germline V gene. The CDR3 totals 18 residues. CDR3 sequence reads: CASSPPTPPQGSGDIQYF.

The J gene is TRBJ1-6, the V gene TRBV7-3; TCRdb reports TRBD1, a call that lacks DNA to check it against. The germline V gene has CDR1 SGHTA and CDR2 FQGTGA. This CDR3 comprises 13 residues. The CDR3 region is CASRETGNSPLHF.

The chain carries TRBV2 and TRBJ2-1. From germline, CDR1 is SNHLY and CDR2 FYNNEI. The CDR3 covers 15 residues. The CDR3 reads CASRELLAVYNEQFF.

The rearrangement links TRBV10-1 to TRBJ1-1. The CDR3 totals 13 residues. Germline V gene data show CDR1 as WNHNN and CDR2 as SYGVQD (reference sequence). CDR3 protein: CASSELTATEAFF.

This CDR3 is CASSLVAGGRGETQYF. The rearrangement links TRBV11-2 to TRBJ2-5; TCRdb proposes TRBD2, but this gene call is untestable without DNA. The CDR3 length is 16 residues. Germline lookup yields CDR1 SGHAT and CDR2 FQNNGV.

The J gene is TRBJ2-1, the V gene TRBV20-1; the TCRdb D gene call, TRBD1, has no DNA to confirm it. Looked up from germline, CDR1 is DFQATT and CDR2 is SNEGSKA (reference sequence). This CDR3 contains 13 residues. This CDR3 reads CSATKYRGNEQFF.

This rearrangement joins TRBV4-3 to TRBJ1-2. Germline CDR1 and CDR2: LGHNA and YSLEER. The CDR3 is made up of 13 amino acids. This CDR3 is CASSQAPEHGYTF.

The rearrangement links TRBV5-1 to TRBJ2-1; the TRBD2 assignment by TCRdb is unverifiable without DNA. Per germline, CDR1 SGHRS and CDR2 YFSETQ. This CDR3 spans 18 amino acids. CDR3: CASSLEGQAGLSYNEQFF. Looking up the rest from reference TRBV5-1 and TRBJ2-1 gives the full variable domain: KAGVTQTPRYLIKTRGQQVTLSCSPISGHRSVSWYQQTPGQGLQFLFEYFSETQRNKGNFPGRFSGRQFSNSRSEMNVSTLELGDSALYLCASSLEGQAGLSYNEQFFGPGTRLTVL.

This chain uses TRBV4-2 with TRBJ1-5. The length of the CDR3 is 13 residues. Germline V gene lookup returns CDR1 LGHNA and CDR2 YNFKEQ. The CDR3 sequence: CASSQDPGRPQHF.

The chain has TRBV5-1 and TRBJ1-2. From germline, CDR1 is SGHRS and CDR2 YFSETQ. The CDR3 consists of 16 residues. This CDR3 reads CASSLIETADLYGYTF.

The genes are TRBV7-6 and TRBJ2-1; no DNA is available, so the TRBD2 call from TCRdb remains unchecked. The CDR3 is made up of 15 amino acids. Germline loops: CDR1 SGHVS, CDR2 FNYEAQ. This chain's CDR3 is CASSSEAGSYNEQFF.

The chain recombines TRBV20-1 with TRBJ2-5; TCRdb's D gene call, TRBD1, goes unchecked for lack of DNA. In germline, CDR1 is DFQATT, CDR2 SNEGSKA (reference sequence). The CDR3 sequence is 13 residues long. CDR3 loop: CSARSLNRETQYF.

The chain is built from TRBV25-1 and TRBJ2-7; with no DNA, the TCRdb D assignment of TRBD2 cannot be verified. This CDR3 has 13 amino acids. Per germline, CDR1 MGHDK and CDR2 SYGVNS. Here the CDR3 reads CASSDGSGYEQYF.

CDR3 residues: CASSPIAGAAGDTQYF. The genes are TRBV7-2 and TRBJ2-3; the TCRdb D gene call, TRBD2, has no DNA to confirm it. This CDR3 has 16 residues. From germline, CDR1 is SGHTA and CDR2 FQGNSA.

V and J are TRBV6-1 and TRBJ1-4; TCRdb picks TRBD1, but there is no DNA to check that call. CDR1 is MNHNS, CDR2 SASEGT, per germline. The CDR3 runs to 16 residues. The CDR3 spells CASSEVRGRSSEKLFF.

The chain combines TRBV5-1 with TRBJ2-1; lacking DNA, the TRBD2 call made by TCRdb goes unchecked. The germline gives CDR1 SGHRS, CDR2 YFSETQ. The CDR3 is 19 residues long. CDR3: CASSPRTSGTISLYNEQFF.

The CDR3 reads CASSFTTRLAGGDEQYF. The rearrangement uses TRBV5-1 and TRBJ2-7; there is no DNA to check the TCRdb D call of TRBD2. From germline, CDR1 is SGHRS and CDR2 YFSETQ. This CDR3 is 17 amino acids long. Based on the CDR3 plus reference TRBV5-1 and TRBJ2-7, the full variable domain is KAGVTQTPRYLIKTRGQQVTLSCSPISGHRSVSWYQQTPGQGLQFLFEYFSETQRNKGNFPGRFSGRQFSNSRSEMNVSTLELGDSALYLCASSFTTRLAGGDEQYFGPGTRLTVT.

The V gene is TRBV5-1, the J gene TRBJ1-1; TCRdb returns TRBD1, unconfirmable since there is no DNA. CDR1 SGHRS and CDR2 YFSETQ come from the germline V gene. The length of the CDR3 is 16 residues. The CDR3 spells CASSHGTENWNTEAFF.

This chain joins TRBV7-3 and TRBJ2-2; no DNA is available, so the TRBD2 call from TCRdb remains unchecked. CDR1 and CDR2 from the germline V gene are SGHTA and FQGTGA. The CDR3 is made up of 14 amino acids. The CDR3 protein is CASSPHPRAGELFF.

V and J are TRBV28 and TRBJ2-7; there is no DNA to check the TCRdb D call of TRBD1. CDR3 size: 14 residues. In germline, CDR1 is MDHEN, CDR2 SYDVKM. The CDR3 sequence: CASSPGPHCYEQYF.

The CDR3 protein is CAIRRGGQQETQYF. The chain is built from TRBV10-3 and TRBJ2-5. The V gene's germline CDR1 is ENHRY and CDR2 SYGVKD. CDR3 length: 14 residues.

The chain uses TRBV28 and TRBJ1-2; there is no DNA to check the TCRdb D call of TRBD1. The CDR3 is 13 residues long. The germline gives CDR1 MDHEN, CDR2 SYDVKM. CDR3 region: CASSLSGGDGYTF.

The chain couples TRBV2 to TRBJ2-3; TCRdb gives TRBD2 as the D gene, but with no DNA this cannot be confirmed. The CDR3 has 19 residues. Germline V gene lookup returns CDR1 SNHLY and CDR2 FYNNEI. The CDR3 spells CAILAILAGDAVGTDTQYF.